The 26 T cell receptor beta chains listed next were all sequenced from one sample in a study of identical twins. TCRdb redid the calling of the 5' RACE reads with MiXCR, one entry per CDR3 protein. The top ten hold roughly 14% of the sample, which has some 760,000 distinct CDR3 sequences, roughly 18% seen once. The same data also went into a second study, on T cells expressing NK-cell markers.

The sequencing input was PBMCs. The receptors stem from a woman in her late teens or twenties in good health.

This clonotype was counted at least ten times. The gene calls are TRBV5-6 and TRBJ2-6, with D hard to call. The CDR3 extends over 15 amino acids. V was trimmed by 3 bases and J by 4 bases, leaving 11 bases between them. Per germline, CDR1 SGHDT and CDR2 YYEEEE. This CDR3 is CASSSLTLGANVLTF. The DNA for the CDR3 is TGTGCCAGCAGCTCATTGACTCTGGGGGCCAACGTCCTGACTTTC.

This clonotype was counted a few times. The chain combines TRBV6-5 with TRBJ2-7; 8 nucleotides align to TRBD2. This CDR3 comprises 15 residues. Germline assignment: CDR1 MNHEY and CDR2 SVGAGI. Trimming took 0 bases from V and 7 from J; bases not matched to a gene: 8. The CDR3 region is CASSYSVAGSGEQYF. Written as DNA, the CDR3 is TGTGCCAGCAGTTACTCTGTAGCGGGATCAGGGGAGCAGTACTTC.

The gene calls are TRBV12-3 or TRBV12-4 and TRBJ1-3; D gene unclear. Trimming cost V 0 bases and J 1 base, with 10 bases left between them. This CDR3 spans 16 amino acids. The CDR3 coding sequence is TGTGCCAGCAGTTTAGCGCAGGCGAGTTCTGGAAACACCATATATTTT. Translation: CASSLAQASSGNTIYF.

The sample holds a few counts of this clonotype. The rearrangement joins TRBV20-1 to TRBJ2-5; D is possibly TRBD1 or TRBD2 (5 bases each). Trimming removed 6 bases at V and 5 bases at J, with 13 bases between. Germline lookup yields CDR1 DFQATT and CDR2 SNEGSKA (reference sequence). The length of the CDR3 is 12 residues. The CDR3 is CSALGPPETQYF. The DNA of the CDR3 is TGCAGTGCCCTGGGACCGCCCGAGACCCAGTACTTC.

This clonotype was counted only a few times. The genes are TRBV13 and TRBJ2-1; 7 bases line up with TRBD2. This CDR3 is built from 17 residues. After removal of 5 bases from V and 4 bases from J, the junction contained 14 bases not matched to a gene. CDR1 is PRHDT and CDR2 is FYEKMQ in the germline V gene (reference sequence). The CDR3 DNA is TGTGCCAGCAGCATACTACCATGGGATAGCGGGTACAATGAGCAGTTCTTC. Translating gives CASSILPWDSGYNEQFF.

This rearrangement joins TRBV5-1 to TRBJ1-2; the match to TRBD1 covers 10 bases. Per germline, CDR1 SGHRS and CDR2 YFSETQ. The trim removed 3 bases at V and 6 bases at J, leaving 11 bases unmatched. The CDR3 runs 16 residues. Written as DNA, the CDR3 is TGCGCCAGCAGCTGGGACCGGGACAGGGGTCCGGATGGCTACACCTTC. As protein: CASSWDRDRGPDGYTF. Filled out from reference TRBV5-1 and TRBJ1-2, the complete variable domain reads KAGVTQTPRYLIKTRGQQVTLSCSPISGHRSVSWYQQTPGQGLQFLFEYFSETQRNKGNFPGRFSGRQFSNSRSEMNVSTLELGDSALYLCASSWDRDRGPDGYTFGSGTRLTVV.

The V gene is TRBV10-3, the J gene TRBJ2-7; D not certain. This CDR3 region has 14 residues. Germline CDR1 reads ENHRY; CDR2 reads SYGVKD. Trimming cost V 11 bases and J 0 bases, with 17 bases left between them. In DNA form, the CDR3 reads TGTGCCGCCTTTGGCGGATCAAGCTCCTACGAGCAGTACTTC. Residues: CAAFGGSSSYEQYF.

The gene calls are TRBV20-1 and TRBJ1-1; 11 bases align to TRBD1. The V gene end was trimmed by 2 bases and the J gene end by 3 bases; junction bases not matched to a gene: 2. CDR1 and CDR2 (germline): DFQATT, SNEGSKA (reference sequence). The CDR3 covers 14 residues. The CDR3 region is CSARRTGGYTEAFF. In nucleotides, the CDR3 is TGCAGTGCTAGAAGGACAGGGGGCTACACTGAAGCTTTCTTT.

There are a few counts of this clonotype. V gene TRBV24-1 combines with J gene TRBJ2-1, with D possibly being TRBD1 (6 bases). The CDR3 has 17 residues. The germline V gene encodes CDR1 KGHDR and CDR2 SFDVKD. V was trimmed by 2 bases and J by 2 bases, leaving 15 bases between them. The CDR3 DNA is TGTGCCACCAGTGATTCGACGGGACATCCAACCTACAATGAGCAGTTCTTC. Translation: CATSDSTGHPTYNEQFF.

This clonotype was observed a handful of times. In nucleotides, the CDR3 is TGTGCCGCCTCCGGGACAGGATCCTACGAGCAGTACTTC. Protein product: CAASGTGSYEQYF. The V and J genes are TRBV10-3 and TRBJ2-7, with 8 bases aligning to TRBD1. The V gene end was trimmed by 11 bases and the J gene end by 1 base; junction bases not matched to a gene: 7. Looked up from germline, CDR1 is ENHRY and CDR2 is SYGVKD. This CDR3 spans 13 amino acids.

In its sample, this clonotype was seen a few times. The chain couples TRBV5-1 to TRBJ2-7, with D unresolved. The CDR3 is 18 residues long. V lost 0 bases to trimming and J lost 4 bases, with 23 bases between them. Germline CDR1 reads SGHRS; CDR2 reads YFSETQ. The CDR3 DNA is TGCGCCAGCAGCTTGGCCCGTCCTTCGGAACAGTATACTTACGAGCAGTACTTC. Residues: CASSLARPSEQYTYEQYF.

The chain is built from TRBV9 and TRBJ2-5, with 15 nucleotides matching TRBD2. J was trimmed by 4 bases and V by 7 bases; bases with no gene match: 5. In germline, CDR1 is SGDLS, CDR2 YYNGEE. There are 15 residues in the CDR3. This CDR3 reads CASGPGLAGGETQYF. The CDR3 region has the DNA TGTGCCAGCGGGCCGGGACTAGCGGGGGGAGAGACCCAGTACTTC.

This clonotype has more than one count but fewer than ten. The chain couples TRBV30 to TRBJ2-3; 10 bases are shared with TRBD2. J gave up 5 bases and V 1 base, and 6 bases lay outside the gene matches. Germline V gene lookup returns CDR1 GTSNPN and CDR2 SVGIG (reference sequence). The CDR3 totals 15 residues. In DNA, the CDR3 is TGTGCCTGGAGTGGGAGCGGGAGGGTTGGAGATACGCAGTATTTT. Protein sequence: CAWSGSGRVGDTQYF.

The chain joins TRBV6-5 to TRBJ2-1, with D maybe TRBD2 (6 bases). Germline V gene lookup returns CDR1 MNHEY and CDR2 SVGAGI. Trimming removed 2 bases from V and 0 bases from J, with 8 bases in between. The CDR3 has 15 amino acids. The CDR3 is CASSYPGVSYNEQFF. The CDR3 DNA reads TGTGCCAGCAGTTACCCGGGGGTCTCCTACAATGAGCAGTTCTTC.

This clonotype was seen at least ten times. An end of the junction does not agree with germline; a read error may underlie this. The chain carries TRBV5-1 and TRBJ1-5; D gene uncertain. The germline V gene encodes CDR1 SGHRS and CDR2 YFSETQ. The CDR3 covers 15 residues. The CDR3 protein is CASSLDGGSNQPQHF. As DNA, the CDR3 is TGTGCCAGCAGCCTGGACGGAGGTAGCAATCAGCCCCAGCATTTT.

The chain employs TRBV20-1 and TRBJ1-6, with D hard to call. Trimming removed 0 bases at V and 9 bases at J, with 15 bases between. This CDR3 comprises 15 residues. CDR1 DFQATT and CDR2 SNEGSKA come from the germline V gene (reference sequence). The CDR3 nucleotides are TGCAGTGCTAGAGATCCATATAGGGAAATTTCACCCCTCCACTTT. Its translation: CSARDPYREISPLHF.

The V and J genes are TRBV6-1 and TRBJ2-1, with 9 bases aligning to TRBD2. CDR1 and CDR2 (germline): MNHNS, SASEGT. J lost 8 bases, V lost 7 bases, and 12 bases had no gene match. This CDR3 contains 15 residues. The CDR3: CASTLRPAGGHEQFF. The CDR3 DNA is TGTGCCAGCACCCTTCGACCAGCGGGAGGTCATGAGCAGTTCTTC.

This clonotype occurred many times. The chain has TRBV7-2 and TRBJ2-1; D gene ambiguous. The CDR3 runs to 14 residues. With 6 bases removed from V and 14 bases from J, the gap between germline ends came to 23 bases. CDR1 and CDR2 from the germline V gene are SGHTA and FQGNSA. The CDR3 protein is CASSFSTDGSGKFF. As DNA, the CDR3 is TGTGCCAGCAGTTTCTCAACCGACGGCTCCGGAAAGTTCTTC.

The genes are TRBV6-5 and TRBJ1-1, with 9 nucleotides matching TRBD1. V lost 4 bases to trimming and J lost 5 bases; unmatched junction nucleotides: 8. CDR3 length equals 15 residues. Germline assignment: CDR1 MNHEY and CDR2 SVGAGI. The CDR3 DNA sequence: TGTGCCAGCAGTTCCCCCTACAGGGGGCAAACTGAAGCTTTCTTT. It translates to CASSSPYRGQTEAFF.

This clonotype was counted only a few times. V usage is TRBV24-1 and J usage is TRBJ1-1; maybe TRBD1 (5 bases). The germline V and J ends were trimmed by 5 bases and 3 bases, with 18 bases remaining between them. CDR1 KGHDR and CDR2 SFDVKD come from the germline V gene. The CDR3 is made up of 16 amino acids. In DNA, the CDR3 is TGTGCCACCAGTGTTGAGACAGAATTAACCGACACTGAAGCTTTCTTT. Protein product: CATSVETELTDTEAFF.

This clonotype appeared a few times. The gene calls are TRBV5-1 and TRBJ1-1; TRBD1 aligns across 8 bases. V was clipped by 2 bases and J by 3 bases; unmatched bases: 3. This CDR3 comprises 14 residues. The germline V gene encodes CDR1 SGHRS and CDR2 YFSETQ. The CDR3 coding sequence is TGCGCCAGCAGCTTTGACAGGGGAGACACTGAAGCTTTCTTT. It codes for CASSFDRGDTEAFF.

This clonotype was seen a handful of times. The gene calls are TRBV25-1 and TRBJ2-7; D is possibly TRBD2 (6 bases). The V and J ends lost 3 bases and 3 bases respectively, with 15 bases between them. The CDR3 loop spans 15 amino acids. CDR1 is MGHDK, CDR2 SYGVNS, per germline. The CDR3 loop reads CASSEVAGMSYEQYF. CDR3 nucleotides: TGTGCCAGCAGTGAGGTCGCGGGGATGAGCTACGAGCAGTACTTC.

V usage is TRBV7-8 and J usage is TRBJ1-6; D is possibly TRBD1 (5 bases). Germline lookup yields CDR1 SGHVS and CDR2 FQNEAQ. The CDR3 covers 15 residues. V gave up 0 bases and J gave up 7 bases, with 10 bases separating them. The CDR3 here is CASSLAQGRNSPLHF. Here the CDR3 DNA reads TGTGCCAGCAGCTTAGCGCAGGGCCGCAATTCACCCCTCCACTTT.

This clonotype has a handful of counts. The CDR3 sequence: CASSYSPTSWETQYF. CDR3 in DNA: TGTGCCAGCAGTTACTCCCCGACTAGTTGGGAGACCCAGTACTTC. This chain connects TRBV6-2 or TRBV6-3 to TRBJ2-5; D perhaps matches TRBD2 (6 bases). This CDR3 is 15 amino acids long. Trimming pared 0 bases from V and 5 bases from J, leaving 13 bases between. Germline-derived CDR1 and CDR2 are MNHEY and SVGEGT.

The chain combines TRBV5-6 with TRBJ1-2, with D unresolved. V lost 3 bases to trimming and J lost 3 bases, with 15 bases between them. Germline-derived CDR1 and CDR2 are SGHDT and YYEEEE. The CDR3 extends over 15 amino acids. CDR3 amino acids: CASSSGWGYDYGYTF. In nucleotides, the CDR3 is TGTGCCAGCAGCTCCGGATGGGGATACGACTATGGCTACACCTTC.

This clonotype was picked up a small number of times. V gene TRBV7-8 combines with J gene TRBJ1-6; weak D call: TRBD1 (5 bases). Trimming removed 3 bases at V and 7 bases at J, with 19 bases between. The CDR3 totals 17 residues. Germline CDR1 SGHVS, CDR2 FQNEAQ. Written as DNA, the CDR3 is TGTGCCAGCAGCTTGGTTTTCTGGGGGGATAAGAATTCACCCCTCCACTTT. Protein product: CASSLVFWGDKNSPLHF.